The source of this TCR beta chain is a study of T cells in Graves' hyperthyroidism and ophthalmopathy. Findings of the study overall: By a 13 V-J model, ophthalmopathy was set apart from stable hyperthyroidism.

RNA transcripts yielded amplified TCR beta CDR3 regions. TCR CDR3 underwent first-round RT-PCR with the HTBI primer set. TCRdb reprocessed the multiplex PCR reads with MiXCR, giving one entry per CDR3 protein. The sample gives around 600,000 distinct CDR3 sequences, nearly 45% of which show up once; under 8.5% is in the top ten. Clinical symptoms, serum thyroxine, TRAb, thyroid ultrasound and orbital computed tomography informed diagnoses. This clonotype appeared a few times. Its antigen is as yet unknown. The CDR3 is made up of 17 amino acids. V was trimmed by 3 bases and J by 6 bases, leaving 23 bases between them. Looked up from germline, CDR1 is SGHTA and CDR2 is FQGNSA.

The sample was peripheral blood or thyroid tissue (not recorded which). The V call is TRBV7-2, the J call TRBJ1-1; D possibly corresponds to TRBD1 (6 bases). The receptor comes from an adult man with Graves' disease, either hyperthyroidism or ophthalmopathy (not recorded which). The CDR3 loop is CASSFPWGGSGGAEAFF. DNA for the CDR3: TGTGCCAGCAGCTTTCCCTGGGGGGGCTCGGGGGGAGCTGAAGCTTTCTTT. Full variable domain (missing parts from reference TRBV7-2 and TRBJ1-1): GAGVSQSPSNKVTEKGKDVELRCDPISGHTALYWYRQSLGQGLEFLIYFQGNSAPDKSGLPSDRFSAERTGGSVSTLTIQRTQQEDSAVYLCASSFPWGGSGGAEAFFGQGTRLTVV.